A selection of T cell receptor beta chains follows, all from one sample in a study of blood T cell repertoires in COVID-19. Sequenced by immunoSEQ multiplex PCR; TCRdb stores in-frame clones only, minus some. This table has about 40,000 clones, about 85% appearing once. The sample taken for sequencing was peripheral blood. The receptor source for this set is a middle-aged man with active COVID-19. Each CDR3 is given with its conserved first and last residue.

>TRBJ2-1|TRBV6-2/TRBV6-3
CASSRGEYNEQFF
>TRBJ2-3|TRBV23-1
CASSQLTPKQRETADTQYF
>TRBJ2-2|TRBV6-2/TRBV6-3
CASSRGTSGGFTGELFF
>TRBJ1-6|TRBV28
CASSLRGNRNSPLHF
>TRBJ2-7|TRBV18
CASSPASGSYEQYF
>TRBJ1-6|TRBV15
CATSPLRQGTPPLHF
>TRBJ2-1|TRBV6-2/TRBV6-3
CASSYSDSHEQFF
>TRBJ1-3|TRBV6-5
CASRFSRETGNTIYF
>TRBJ2-2|TRBV4-2
CASSQRSGRRQTGELFF
>TRBJ2-1|TRBV3-1/TRBV3-2
CASSQAGQGFYNEQFF
>TRBJ1-1|TRBV7-2
CASSADRQNTEAFF
>TRBJ2-7|TRBV6-5
CASSRGVSYEQYF
>TRBJ1-3|TRBV5-8
CASIKRSFQKDTGNTIYF
>TRBJ2-2|TRBV2
CASSQTGFAGELFF
>TRBJ2-2|TRBV18
CASSPFRDTGELFF
>TRBJ2-7|TRBV5-1
CASSYSGGSAYEQYF
>TRBJ2-7|TRBV11-2
CASSSSRDRAYEQYF
>TRBJ1-2|TRBV5-1
CASRHPGRGFDGYTF
>TRBJ1-2|TRBV7-8
CASSSRPSDYGYTF
>TRBJ2-5|TRBV4-2
CASSPLTSGRRETQYF
>TRBJ2-6|TRBV7-6
CASSPSTPSSQQRSGANVLTF
>TRBJ2-1|TRBV2
CASSARQLGEQFF
>TRBJ2-5|TRBV7-2
CASTYLAGEQETQYF
>TRBJ2-1|TRBV18
CASSQQGAFWAREQFF
>TRBJ2-5|TRBV21-1
CASSKGKREGPQETQYF
>TRBJ1-1|TRBV10-1
CASTPGQGFENTEAFF
>TRBJ1-1|TRBV30
CAWRPTVNTEAFF